Sequencing of this TCR beta chain was carried out in a study of cytomegalovirus exposure and HLA in healthy donors. Study results and caveats: Data from an earlier analysis indicated that most TCR beta V segments were productive either about 90% or about 30% of the time. The Asian-associated ancestry cluster reportedly had fewer N-insertions than the roughly 700-donor mean in a later analysis. There were some public TCRs occurring in many donors, but most TCR sequences were rare. TCR beta V- and J-gene trimming was later associated with a missense DCLRE1C variant.

In the case of this clone: Its antigen is unidentified.

CDR3 size: 14 residues. Germline V gene data show CDR1 as GTSNPN and CDR2 as SVGIG (reference sequence). Trimming removed 0 bases from V and 7 bases from J; junction bases left unmatched: 5. The primer mix had 60 Vbeta and 13 Jbeta primers. Using immunoSEQ multiplex PCR, the repertoire was profiled, and TCRdb retains in-frame clones only, with some absent. The sample carries 200,000 to 300,000 clones, approximately 84% recorded once. V gene TRBV30 combines with J gene TRBJ1-5; 8 bases are shared with TRBD1. The sample was PBMCs. The receptor was isolated from a woman between 40 and 55 years old in good health and CMV-seropositive. The CDR3 DNA sequence: TGTGCCTGGAGTGTTCTCCCAGGGGGCCAGCCCCAGCATTTT. It translates to CAWSVLPGGQPQHF.